This T cell receptor (beta chain) is drawn from a study of blood T cell repertoires in COVID-19. For the study at large: The analysed material was cDNA or gDNA that came from T cells, B-cell-depleted T cells, or PBMCs.

Germline loops: CDR1 WNHNN, CDR2 SYGVQD (reference sequence). CDR3 length equals 18 residues. With 5 bases clipped from V and 7 bases from J, the junction kept 22 bases outside the gene matches. Authors' processing steps: From reference gene primer amplification, estimates of nucleated cell counts were derived. Profiling relied on immunoSEQ multiplex PCR, and the TCRdb table lists in-frame clones only, not all of them. That table supplies the V and J calls and clone size; D and trimming were determined from the DNA. The sample consists of 290,000 or so clones, roughly 86% of them appearing once. The source of this sequence is a man in his 70s with acute or convalescent COVID-19. The V gene is TRBV10-1, the J gene TRBJ2-7, with 8 nucleotides matching TRBD1. The sequenced sample was peripheral blood. The CDR3 loop reads CASSPQLTQDRAKGEQYF. CDR3 coding DNA: TGCGCCAGCAGTCCCCAATTGACTCAGGACAGGGCCAAGGGGGAGCAGTACTTC.